Included here is one T cell receptor beta chain sequence, with context. Its antigen remains unidentified. The CDR3 loop spans 16 amino acids. V was clipped by 4 bases and J by 6 bases; unmatched bases: 7. The germline CDR1 and CDR2 sequences are PRHDT and FYEKMQ (reference sequence). TCRdb processed the 5' RACE reads anew with MiXCR; each CDR3 protein has one entry. The table lists 300,000 to 450,000 distinct CDR3 sequences, over 25% of them singletons. This sample is part of a study of identical twins' blood T cells. General study results and limits: Each donor's most abundant TCRbeta clonotypes shared more CDR3 sequences with her twin than unrelated donors. Shared CDR3 clonotype counts between two donors mainly tracked the product of their cloneset sizes, twins included. V gene usage reportedly matched far better within twin pairs than unrelated donors. Twin similarity might stem from environmental factors, not only genetics.

The sample taken for sequencing was PBMCs. The receptor was derived from a woman aged 18 to 55 in good health. The chain carries TRBV13 and TRBJ2-3, with TRBD2 matching 13 bases. CDR3 nucleotide sequence: TGTGCCAGCAGCTCCTTACTAGCGGGAGGGCACGATACGCAGTATTTT. Translation gives CASSSLLAGGHDTQYF.